The rows below give T cell receptor beta chains drawn from one sample of a study of identical twins. TCRdb reprocessed the 5' RACE reads via MiXCR and lists one record per CDR3 protein. The sample consists of around 1.7 million distinct CDR3 sequences, under 35% of them appearing once. Sequencing used cord blood. The receptors here all came from a newborn girl in good health. The CDR3 runs from the conserved cysteine through the conserved F or W. The D gene is left open where the match is weak.

d_gene: TRBD2; v_gene: TRBV11-2; j_gene: NA; CDR3aa: CASSLPIAGVRLEQYF
d_gene: NA; v_gene: TRBV5-6; j_gene: TRBJ1-1; CDR3aa: CASSSGGGLNTEAFF
d_gene: TRBD1; v_gene: TRBV29-1; j_gene: TRBJ1-4; CDR3aa: CSVDPGQGSEKLFF
d_gene: TRBD1; v_gene: TRBV7-2; j_gene: NA; CDR3aa: CASSFDRAGRNIQYF
d_gene: NA; v_gene: TRBV11-2; j_gene: NA; CDR3aa: CASSLGSWVGYQETQFF
d_gene: TRBD2; v_gene: TRBV27; j_gene: TRBJ2-1; CDR3aa: CASSPSGLAGHNEQFF
d_gene: TRBD2; v_gene: TRBV5-4; j_gene: TRBJ2-2; CDR3aa: CASSLAKLAGDTGELFF
d_gene: NA; v_gene: TRBV6-1; j_gene: NA; CDR3aa: CASSEEGSGEQYF
d_gene: NA; v_gene: TRBV7-2; j_gene: TRBJ2-7; CDR3aa: CASSLTGSFSYEQYF
d_gene: TRBD1; v_gene: TRBV24-1; j_gene: TRBJ2-1; CDR3aa: CATSDTRDRDNEQFF
d_gene: NA; v_gene: TRBV13; j_gene: TRBJ2-1; CDR3aa: CASSNTRKRNEQFF
d_gene: NA; v_gene: TRBV4-2; j_gene: TRBJ1-2; CDR3aa: CASGTEPNYGYTF
d_gene: TRBD2; v_gene: TRBV7-9; j_gene: TRBJ2-4; CDR3aa: CASSLAGTSGGKNIQYF
d_gene: TRBD2; v_gene: TRBV3-1; j_gene: TRBJ2-1; CDR3aa: CASSQASSGSSYNEQFF
d_gene: NA; v_gene: TRBV11-3; j_gene: TRBJ2-1; CDR3aa: CASSPRGLNNEQFF
d_gene: TRBD1; v_gene: TRBV15; j_gene: TRBJ1-2; CDR3aa: CATSRGQGSYGYTF
d_gene: TRBD2; v_gene: TRBV11-2; j_gene: TRBJ2-1; CDR3aa: CASSKLAGVTYNEQFF
d_gene: NA; v_gene: TRBV27; j_gene: TRBJ2-5; CDR3aa: CASNRDNEQYF
d_gene: TRBD1; v_gene: TRBV18; j_gene: TRBJ2-4; CDR3aa: CASSSGTGKAKNIQYF
d_gene: NA; v_gene: TRBV20-1; j_gene: TRBJ2-1; CDR3aa: CSAREVASLNNEQFF
d_gene: TRBD2; v_gene: TRBV20-1; j_gene: TRBJ2-3; CDR3aa: CSGMGLAVPTDTQYF
d_gene: NA; v_gene: TRBV20-1; j_gene: TRBJ2-3; CDR3aa: CSALLIDTQYF
d_gene: TRBD2; v_gene: TRBV24-1; j_gene: TRBJ2-3; CDR3aa: CATSDLGTSSLGDTQYF
d_gene: NA; v_gene: TRBV20-1; j_gene: NA; CDR3aa: CSARDYSQETQYF
d_gene: NA; v_gene: TRBV24-1; j_gene: TRBJ1-1; CDR3aa: CATSDPGGSEAFF
d_gene: NA; v_gene: TRBV5-1; j_gene: TRBJ2-7; CDR3aa: CASSLLASFEQYF
d_gene: TRBD1; v_gene: TRBV20-1; j_gene: TRBJ1-4; CDR3aa: CSARDSLGEKLFF
d_gene: NA; v_gene: TRBV5-6; j_gene: NA; CDR3aa: CASSLVPSSYNEQYF
d_gene: TRBD1; v_gene: TRBV5-1; j_gene: TRBJ1-2; CDR3aa: CASSLASTGYGYTF
d_gene: TRBD2; v_gene: TRBV13; j_gene: TRBJ2-1; CDR3aa: CASSLSGEGFNEQFF
d_gene: NA; v_gene: TRBV9; j_gene: TRBJ2-1; CDR3aa: CASSAQMSGEQFF
d_gene: NA; v_gene: TRBV19; j_gene: TRBJ2-1; CDR3aa: CASSIAFSYNEQFF